A single sample is the source of the 10 T cell receptor beta chains below, sequenced in a study of T cell responses to AZD1222 COVID-19 vaccine. Libraries were prepared by immunoSEQ multiplex PCR; TCRdb keeps only in-frame clonotypes and omits some of them. The sample carries about 130,000 clones, about nine tenths recorded once. The sample here was peripheral blood, taken on day 0 of AZD1222 vaccination. The origin of the receptors is an adult in good health.

A few counts support this clone. V is TRBV4-2 and J is TRBJ1-1; tentatively, D is TRBD1 (5 bases). With 4 bases removed from V and 1 base from J, the gap between germline ends came to 7 bases. This CDR3 is built from 13 residues. Germline CDR1 reads LGHNA; CDR2 reads YNFKEQ. CDR3 sequence reads: CASSRGENTEAFF. The DNA of the CDR3 is TGTGCCAGCAGCCGAGGGGAGAACACTGAAGCTTTCTTT.

The chain links TRBV27 to TRBJ2-1, with 8 bases matching TRBD1. The CDR3 has 16 residues. Germline assignment: CDR1 MNHEY and CDR2 SMNVEV (reference sequence). The J segment lost 6 bases and the V segment lost 5 bases, leaving 12 bases of the junction unmatched. The CDR3 nucleotides read TGTGCCAGCAGTCTGTCCCCAGGGGGCATAGGCAATGAGCAGTTCTTC. It codes for CASSLSPGGIGNEQFF.

The chain links TRBV4-1 to TRBJ2-1; tentative D call: TRBD1 (5 bases). The CDR3 has 18 amino acids. Looked up from germline, CDR1 is MGHRA and CDR2 is YSYEKL. Trimming took 0 bases from V and 6 from J, leaving 21 bases between them. The CDR3 DNA sequence: TGCGCCAGCAGCCAAGATTTTGAAGGGGATCGAGAGTCCAATGAGCAGTTCTTC. It encodes CASSQDFEGDRESNEQFF.

This chain uses TRBV4-3 with TRBJ2-3; D might be TRBD1 or TRBD2, each matching 5 bases. This CDR3 region has 16 residues. Germline CDR1 reads LGHNA; CDR2 reads YSLEER. V was trimmed by 0 bases and J by 5 bases, leaving 15 bases between them. This CDR3 reads CASSQDGRGPGDTQYF. The CDR3 coding sequence is TGCGCCAGCAGCCAAGATGGTCGGGGCCCGGGAGATACGCAGTATTTT.

The rearrangement joins TRBV14 to TRBJ2-1, with D unclear. This CDR3 is 13 amino acids long. Germline CDR1 SGHDN, CDR2 FVKESK. The V and J ends lost 0 bases and 6 bases respectively, with 6 bases between them. CDR3 region: CASSQDQSNEQFF. The CDR3 DNA follows: TGTGCCAGCAGCCAAGATCAAAGCAATGAGCAGTTCTTC.

The chain combines TRBV2 with TRBJ1-2; 7 bases line up with TRBD1. Per the germline V gene, CDR1 is SNHLY and CDR2 is FYNNEI. The CDR3 length is 15 residues. Trimming removed 5 bases from V and 4 bases from J; junction bases left unmatched: 10. CDR3 sequence: CASSSKGAGFYGYTF. As DNA, the CDR3 is TGTGCCAGCAGTTCCAAGGGGGCAGGATTCTATGGCTACACCTTC.

The CDR3 DNA follows: TGCGCCACCACAGACCTGCCTAACAATGAGCAGTTCTTC. It encodes CATTDLPNNEQFF. The chain couples TRBV10-1 to TRBJ2-1, with D unresolved. The CDR3 sequence is 13 residues long. V lost 10 bases and J lost 5, with 15 bases in between. The germline V gene has CDR1 WNHNN and CDR2 SYGVQD (reference sequence).

Remarks on this clone: This same CDR3 is encoded by further DNA sequences in the sample. The chain combines TRBV18 with TRBJ1-1; D unresolved. CDR1 is KGHSH and CDR2 is LQKENI in the germline V gene. The CDR3 extends over 12 amino acids. Trimming took 3 bases from V and 4 from J, leaving 6 bases between them. The CDR3 protein is CASSPAGTEAFF. CDR3 coding DNA: TGTGCCAGCTCACCGGCGGGCACTGAAGCTTTCTTT.

The chain recombines TRBV29-1 with TRBJ1-2, with D uncertain. This CDR3 region has 17 residues. Between the trimmed V and J ends, which lost 7 bases and 3 bases, there was a span of 27 bases. CDR1 SQVTM and CDR2 ANQGSEA come from the germline V gene. The CDR3 here is CSATPGPGHRSDYGYTF. CDR3 nucleotides: TGCAGCGCCACCCCCGGGCCAGGCCACCGGAGTGACTATGGCTACACCTTC.

The rearrangement uses TRBV6-2 or TRBV6-3 and TRBJ1-3; TRBD1 agrees at 7 bases. The CDR3 extends over 16 amino acids. Per the germline V gene, CDR1 is MNHEY and CDR2 is SVGEGT. The V and J ends lost 4 bases and 0 bases, in that order; junction bases with no gene match: 6. As DNA, the CDR3 is TGTGCCAGCAGTTCAGGGGGACAGAACTCTGGAAACACCATATATTTT. Its translation: CASSSGGQNSGNTIYF.